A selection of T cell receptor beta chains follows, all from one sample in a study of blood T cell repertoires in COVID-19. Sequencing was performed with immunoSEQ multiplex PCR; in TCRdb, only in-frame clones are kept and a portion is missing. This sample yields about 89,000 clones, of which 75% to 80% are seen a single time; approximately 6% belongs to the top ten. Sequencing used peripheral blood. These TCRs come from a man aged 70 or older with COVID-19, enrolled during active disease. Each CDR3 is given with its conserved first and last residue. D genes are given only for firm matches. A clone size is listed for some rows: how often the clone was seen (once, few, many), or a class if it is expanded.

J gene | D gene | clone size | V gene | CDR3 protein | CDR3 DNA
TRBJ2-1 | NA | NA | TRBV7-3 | CASSQGLDNEQFF | TGTGCCAGCAGTCAGGGGTTGGACAATGAGCAGTTCTTC
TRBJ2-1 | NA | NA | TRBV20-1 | CSATVGQREFF | TGCAGTGCTACGGTCGGACAGAGAGAGTTCTTC
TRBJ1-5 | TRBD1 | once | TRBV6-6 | CASSTGQGYDNQPQHF | TGTGCCAGCAGTACGGGACAGGGGTATGACAATCAGCCCCAGCATTTT
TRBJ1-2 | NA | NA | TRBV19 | CASSMALGPGSYGYTF | TGTGCCAGTAGTATGGCTCTAGGGCCCGGGAGCTATGGCTACACCTTC
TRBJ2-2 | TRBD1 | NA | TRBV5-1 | CASSSGQGLVTGELFF | TGCGCCAGCAGCTCCGGACAGGGTCTAGTCACCGGGGAGCTGTTTTTT
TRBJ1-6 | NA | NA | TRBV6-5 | CASTAGQYNSPLHF | TGTGCCAGCACTGCGGGGCAATATAATTCACCCCTCCACTTT
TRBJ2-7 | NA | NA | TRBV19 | CASSPGLGWDEQYF | TGTGCCAGTAGTCCCGGACTGGGTTGGGACGAGCAGTACTTC
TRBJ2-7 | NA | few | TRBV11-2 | CASSFRGIEQYF | TGTGCCAGCAGCTTTAGGGGGATCGAGCAGTACTTC
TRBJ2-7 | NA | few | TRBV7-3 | CASSGYLSPYEQYF | TGTGCCAGCAGCGGTTACTTGAGCCCCTACGAGCAGTACTTC
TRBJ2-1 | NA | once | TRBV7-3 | CASSLLESSYNEQFF | TGTGCCAGCAGCTTATTAGAGAGCTCCTACAATGAGCAGTTCTTC
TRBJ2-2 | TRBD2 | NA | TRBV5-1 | CASSLPAGSTGELFF | TGCGCCAGCAGCTTGCCAGCGGGGTCCACCGGGGAGCTGTTTTTT
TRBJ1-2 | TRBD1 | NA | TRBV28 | CASSSQTGNGYTF | TGTGCCAGCAGTTCCCAGACAGGGAATGGCTACACCTTC